The 21 T cell receptor beta chains listed next were all sequenced from one sample in a study of post-analysis software for immune sequencing data (dated by TCRdb to about 2015). Points the paper makes about the study in general: Significantly higher frequencies in patients than in controls were found for five or six TRBV segments, including TRBV5-6, TRBV5-1 and TRBV20-1.

No antigen has been identified for these receptors. The library was produced with PCR. The sequencer was an Illumina HiSeq 2500. To reduce PCR and sequencing biases, unique molecular identifiers were incorporated into the TCR beta cDNA libraries. The raw public reads went through TCRdb reprocessing: fastp at Q25, MiXCR clone calling, in-frame beta chains kept. Records with the same CDR3 protein are collapsed into one entry carrying the most frequent genes and DNA. The sample table lists approximately 180,000 distinct CDR3 sequences, around 30% of them with a count of one. Approximately 1.4% of the sample rests with the top ten. Material for sequencing was blood. These receptors were taken from a girl between 5 and 17 years old with multiple sclerosis.

This clonotype was counted many times. This chain joins TRBV5-1 and TRBJ2-1, with D tentatively TRBD2 (5 bases). This CDR3 region has 11 residues. V shed 2 bases and J shed 14 bases, with 11 bases lying between them. Germline V gene sequence: CDR1 SGHRS, CDR2 YFSETQ. CDR3 nucleotide sequence: TGCGCCAGCAGCTTCGGGGATAGAGAGTTCTTC. It yields the protein CASSFGDREFF.

V gene TRBV21-1 combines with J gene TRBJ2-1; TRBD2 was called by the table and not checked on the DNA. TRBV21-1 is a pseudogene. The CDR3 is made up of 16 amino acids. CDR3 protein: CATFQNAPGLWGGWFF. Here the CDR3 DNA reads TGTGCCACCTTCCAAAATGCCCCGGGACTTTGGGGTGGTTGGTTCTTC.

This clonotype was recorded a few times. Germline and junction disagree at one end, which may indicate a read error. This rearrangement joins TRBV9 to TRBJ2-3, with D tentatively TRBD2 (5 bases). CDR3 length: 15 amino acids. The germline gives CDR1 SGDLS, CDR2 YYNGEE. The CDR3 loop is CASSEADYSTDTRYF. The CDR3 DNA reads TGTGCCAGCAGCGAGGCAGACTACAGCACAGATACGCGGTATTTT.

This clonotype has only a few counts. V usage is TRBV2 and J usage is TRBJ2-3; D is possibly TRBD2 (6 bases). Looked up from germline, CDR1 is SNHLY and CDR2 is FYNNEI. Between the trimmed V and J ends, which lost 6 bases and 2 bases, there was a span of 12 bases. This CDR3 comprises 14 residues. In nucleotides, the CDR3 is TGTGCCAGCAGGGTGTGGAGGGACACAGATACGCAGTATTTT. The encoded protein is CASRVWRDTDTQYF.

This clonotype was picked up a small number of times. The chain recombines TRBV20-1 with TRBJ1-5; D is uncertain. V was cut by 0 bases and J by 4 bases, with 4 bases left in between. CDR1 and CDR2 (germline): DFQATT, SNEGSKA (reference sequence). The CDR3 covers 12 residues. The CDR3 is CSARDMNQPQHF. As DNA, the CDR3 is TGCAGTGCTAGAGATATGAATCAGCCCCAGCATTTT.

The CDR3 loop reads CATSVSQDTGELFF. The DNA of the CDR3 is TGTGCCACCAGTGTCTCACAGGACACCGGGGAGCTGTTTTTT. This sequence joins TRBV24-1 and TRBJ2-2; D is possibly TRBD1 (5 bases). The CDR3 is 14 amino acids. V dropped 5 bases and J dropped 3 bases, with 9 bases sitting between them. Germline V lookup: CDR1 KGHDR, CDR2 SFDVKD.

There are many counts of this clonotype. The chain has TRBV5-1 and TRBJ2-1; TRBD2 matches at 8 bases. There are 14 residues in the CDR3. The J segment lost 4 bases and the V segment lost 2 bases, leaving 2 bases of the junction unmatched. CDR1 and CDR2 from the germline V gene are SGHRS and YFSETQ. The CDR3, as DNA: TGCGCCAGCAGCTTCGGGGGGGGTTACAATGAGCAGTTCTTC. Translation gives CASSFGGGYNEQFF. Looking up the rest from reference TRBV5-1 and TRBJ2-1 gives the full variable domain: KAGVTQTPRYLIKTRGQQVTLSCSPISGHRSVSWYQQTPGQGLQFLFEYFSETQRNKGNFPGRFSGRQFSNSRSEMNVSTLELGDSALYLCASSFGGGYNEQFFGPGTRLTVL.

In this sample, this clonotype turned up a few times. The rearrangement uses TRBV28 and TRBJ1-1; D unclear. The CDR3 has 14 amino acids. The germline V gene has CDR1 MDHEN and CDR2 SYDVKM. Trimming cost V 5 bases and J 2 bases, with 12 bases left between them. In nucleotides, the CDR3 is TGTGCCAGCAGTACCTGGAGGGTTAACACTGAAGCTTTCTTT. Translating it yields CASSTWRVNTEAFF.

This clonotype was seen just once. V and J are TRBV12-3 or TRBV12-4 and TRBJ2-2; TRBD1 or TRBD2 may be the D gene (5 bases each). Trimming stripped 2 bases from V and 6 bases from J, with 13 bases between. The CDR3 is 15 amino acids. The CDR3 bases are TGTGCCAGCAGTTTATCTTCGGGACGGGCCGGGGAGCTGTTTTTT. Its translation is CASSLSSGRAGELFF.

In regard to this clonotype: Just one base apart from a much larger clone, this may be a read error. The chain has TRBV12-3 or TRBV12-4 and TRBJ2-3, with D hard to call. Trimming stripped 3 bases from V and 9 bases from J, with 10 bases between. This CDR3 comprises 12 residues. CDR3 sequence (DNA): TGTGCCAGCAGTTTTTTGACCGGAACGCAGTATTTT. Translated, it gives CASSFLTGTQYF.

Turning to this clonotype: Germline is not matched at one junction end, which may reflect a read error. The chain employs TRBV5-1 and TRBJ1-4; 7 bases align to TRBD1. Germline V gene data show CDR1 as SGHRS and CDR2 as YFSETQ. The CDR3 contains 12 residues. CDR3 sequence (DNA): TGCGCCTGCAGCCCGGACAGGGAAAAACTGTTTTTT. This encodes CACSPDREKLFF.

The sample holds many counts of this clonotype. This chain connects TRBV20-1 to TRBJ2-7; D tentatively fits TRBD1 or TRBD2 (7 bases each). This CDR3 has 14 amino acids. Germline-derived CDR1 and CDR2 are DFQATT and SNEGSKA (reference sequence). Trimming cost V 5 bases and J 3 bases, with 17 bases left between them. CDR3 residues: CSAYRGGSGYEQYF. The CDR3 coding sequence is TGCAGTGCTTACAGGGGCGGGAGCGGCTACGAGCAGTACTTC.

This CDR3 is CASSPRGREQETQYF. Written as DNA, the CDR3 is TGTGCCAGCAGCCCCAGGGGGCGGGAACAAGAGACCCAGTACTTC. The rearrangement joins TRBV7-2 to TRBJ2-5; 8 nucleotides match TRBD1. The CDR3 extends over 15 amino acids. Per germline, CDR1 SGHTA and CDR2 FQGNSA. The ends lost 5 bases at V and 2 bases at J; junction bases unmatched: 7.

This chain joins TRBV28 and TRBJ2-5, with TRBD1 matching 9 bases. Germline assignment: CDR1 MDHEN and CDR2 SYDVKM. Trimming at V came to 6 bases and at J to 5 bases, leaving 10 bases not matched to a gene. The CDR3 loop spans 15 amino acids. For the CDR3, the DNA is TGTGCCAGCAGCCCCGTGACAGGGGGTAGGGAGACCCAGTACTTC. This sequence encodes CASSPVTGGRETQYF. Full variable domain (missing parts from reference TRBV28 and TRBJ2-5): DVKVTQSSRYLVKRTGEKVFLECVQDMDHENMFWYRQDPGLGLRLIYFSYDVKMKEKGDIPEGYSVSREKKERFSLILESASTNQTSMYLCASSPVTGGRETQYFGPGTRLLVL.

The gene calls are TRBV27 and TRBJ1-1; no firm D call. Germline V CDR1 and CDR2: MNHEY, SMNVEV (reference sequence). This CDR3 comprises 12 residues. Trimming cost V 3 bases and J 7 bases, with 9 bases left between them. The CDR3 bases are TGTGCCAGCAGTTTTGGCGGGGATGAAGCTTTCTTT. Translated, it gives CASSFGGDEAFF.

This clonotype has ten or more counts. The chain has TRBV15 and TRBJ2-1; D ambiguous. V was shortened by 0 bases and J by 5 bases, with 5 bases between the two germline ends. Germline V CDR1 and CDR2: LNHNV, YYDKDF (reference sequence). This CDR3 spans 13 amino acids. In DNA form, the CDR3 reads TGTGCCACCAGCAGAGACAAGGACAATGAGCAGTTCTTC. This gives the protein CATSRDKDNEQFF. Looking up the rest from reference TRBV15 and TRBJ2-1 gives the full variable domain: DAMVIQNPRYQVTQFGKPVTLSCSQTLNHNVMYWYQQKSSQAPKLLFHYYDKDFNNEADTPDNFQSRRPNTSFCFLDIRSPGLGDTAMYLCATSRDKDNEQFFGPGTRLTVL.

This clonotype was recorded a few times. V gene TRBV7-8 combines with J gene TRBJ2-2; TRBD1 might be the D (7 bases). This CDR3 has 21 amino acids. V was trimmed by 5 bases and J by 6 bases, leaving 34 bases between them. Germline V gene lookup returns CDR1 SGHVS and CDR2 FQNEAQ. CDR3 loop: CASSRQKPGTAITSWPGELFF. As DNA, the CDR3 is TGTGCCAGCAGCCGACAAAAACCCGGGACAGCCATCACTAGCTGGCCCGGGGAGCTGTTTTTT.

The chain carries TRBV6-5 and TRBJ2-7; tentative D call: TRBD2 (6 bases). The DNA end lines up better with TRBJ2-5; the J call may be wrong. This CDR3 is built from 14 residues. Germline V gene sequence: CDR1 MNHEY, CDR2 SVGAGI. CDR3 loop: CASSATRGKETQYF. Here the CDR3 DNA reads TGTGCCAGCAGTGCGACCCGGGGGAAAGAGACCCAGTACTTC.

In its sample, this clonotype was seen many times. V is TRBV29-1 and J is TRBJ2-1; unclear D gene. Germline V lookup: CDR1 SQVTM, CDR2 ANQGSEA. The CDR3 is 10 residues long. Trimming removed 6 bases at V and 12 bases at J, with 12 bases between. CDR3 in DNA: TGCAGCGTCCCCGGTGGAAGGCAGTTCTTC. This sequence encodes CSVPGGRQFF.

The rearrangement links TRBV4-1 to TRBJ2-1; possibly TRBD2 for D (5 bases). V gave up 7 bases and J gave up 8 bases, with 9 bases separating them. The CDR3 totals 11 residues. Germline values: CDR1 MGHRA, CDR2 YSYEKL. The CDR3 sequence is CASMGSYEQFF. As DNA, the CDR3 is TGCGCCAGCATGGGGAGCTATGAGCAGTTCTTC.

As to this clonotype: With a much larger clone just one base away, this may be a read error. This sequence joins TRBV7-7 and TRBJ2-3; D gene uncertain. The CDR3 contains 13 residues. CDR1 is SSHAT and CDR2 is FNYEAQ in the germline V gene (reference sequence). CDR3 coding DNA: TGTGCTAGCAGCCCCCACCGCACAGATACGCAGTATTTT. Translated, it gives CASSPHRTDTQYF.